This paragraph covers one T cell receptor beta chain sequence. Its antigen is as yet unknown. Assay: immunoSEQ multiplex PCR; the TCRdb copy retains only in-frame clones and omits some. The table has over 850,000 clones, approximately 78% seen once. V lost 1 base and J lost 0; bases outside the gene matches: 8. Germline CDR1 LNHNV, CDR2 YYDKDF (reference sequence). The CDR3 is 19 amino acids. The sample originates from a study of shared clonotypes between healthy human individuals. Study results and caveats: Having only a few donors restricted how much genetic and exposure-history diversity was captured.

This chain joins TRBV15 and TRBJ2-1, with 11 positions matching TRBD2. The sequencing sample was made of memory CD4+ T cells from PBMCs. The subset denotes: CD45RA-negative fraction. The receptor's source is a man younger than 35 in good health. Some clones in this sample may be carry-over from other donors' samples. The CDR3 DNA reads as TGTGCCACCAGCAGAGTGGGACTAGCGGAATGGTTCTCCTACAATGAGCAGTTCTTC. As protein: CATSRVGLAEWFSYNEQFF.